This T cell receptor (beta chain) came from a study of T cells in Graves' hyperthyroidism and ophthalmopathy. General study points: Most thyroid clonotypes expanded above 0.001 appeared in blood too. Ophthalmopathy and stable hyperthyroidism were separated by a 13 V-J model.

Amplification of TCR beta CDR3 regions used RNA as the template. The TCR CDR3 was amplified in a first-round RT-PCR using the HTBI primer set. One entry per CDR3 protein results from TCRdb running MiXCR on the multiplex PCR reads. The table records hundreds of thousands of distinct CDR3 sequences, around 21% of them present only once. In the case of this clonotype: Its cognate antigen is unknown.

This CDR3 comprises 16 residues. After removal of 4 bases from V and 3 bases from J, the junction contained 8 bases not matched to a gene. In germline, CDR1 is LGHNA, CDR2 YNFKEQ. This chain connects TRBV4-2 to TRBJ2-3; 9 nucleotides match TRBD1. The TCR sequence derives from a man aged 30 to 45 with Graves' ophthalmopathy. The material sequenced was blood. The CDR3 loop is CASSPKTGGRTDTQYF. The CDR3 DNA sequence: TGTGCCAGCAGCCCGAAAACAGGGGGCCGGACAGATACGCAGTATTTT.